The T cell receptor beta chain under discussion was sequenced for a study of CD8 T cells in ankylosing spondylitis. Trimming removed 1 base at V and 6 bases at J, with 13 bases between. The CDR3 is 15 amino acids. CDR1 and CDR2 from the germline V gene are MGHRA and YSYEKL. Many counts were recorded for this clonotype. What it recognizes is unknown. For TCR beta, libraries came from quantitative 5'-RACE with molecular barcodes. TCRdb fed the 5' RACE reads into MiXCR, producing one record per CDR3 protein. The sample lists 200,000 to 250,000 distinct CDR3 sequences, around a quarter occurring once. General study points: Clones linked to disease were reported to show significant enrichment in matched ankylosing spondylitis synovial fluid. Disease-linked clones had a CD8+ phenotype and relatively low frequency in peripheral blood.

This clonotype was sampled from a male donor with ankylosing spondylitis or in good health (not recorded which). The material sequenced was blood, either unsorted or a sorted T cell fraction (not recorded which). The J gene is TRBJ2-1, the V gene TRBV4-1; a possible D gene is TRBD2 (6 bases). The CDR3 loop is CASSQGLVRGNEQFF. As DNA, the CDR3 is TGCGCCAGCAGCCAAGGACTAGTGCGGGGCAATGAGCAGTTCTTC.